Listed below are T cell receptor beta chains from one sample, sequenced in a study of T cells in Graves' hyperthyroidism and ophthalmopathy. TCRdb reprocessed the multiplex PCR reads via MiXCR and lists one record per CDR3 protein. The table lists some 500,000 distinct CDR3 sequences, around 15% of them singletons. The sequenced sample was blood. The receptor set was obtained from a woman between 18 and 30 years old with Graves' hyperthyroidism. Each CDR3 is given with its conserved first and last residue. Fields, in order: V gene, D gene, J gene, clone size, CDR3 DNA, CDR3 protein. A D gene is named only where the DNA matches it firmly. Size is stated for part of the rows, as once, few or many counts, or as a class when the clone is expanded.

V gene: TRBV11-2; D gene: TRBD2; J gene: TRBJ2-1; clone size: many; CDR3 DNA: TGTGCCAGCAGCTTAGACTCGGGGGGGTCCTACAATGAGCAGTTCTTC; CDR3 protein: CASSLDSGGSYNEQFF
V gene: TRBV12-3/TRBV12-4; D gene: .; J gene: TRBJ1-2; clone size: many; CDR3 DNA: TGTGCCAGCAGTCCCAGACAGGCTCGAGGCTACACCTTC; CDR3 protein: CASSPRQARGYTF
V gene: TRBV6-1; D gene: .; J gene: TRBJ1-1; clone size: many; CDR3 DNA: TGTGCCAGCACCCGAAGGGTTGGGGGGAACACTGAAGCTTTCTTT; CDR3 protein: CASTRRVGGNTEAFF
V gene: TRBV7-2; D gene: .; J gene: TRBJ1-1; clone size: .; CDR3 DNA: TGTGCCAGCAGCCAACCGAGTATGAACACTGAAGCTTTCTTT; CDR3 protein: CASSQPSMNTEAFF
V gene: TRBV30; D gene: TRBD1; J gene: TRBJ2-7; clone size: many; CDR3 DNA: TGTGCCTGGAGTCCCAACCGACCATCCGGGACAGGGGGCGCGATGTACGAGCAGTACTTC; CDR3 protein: CAWSPNRPSGTGGAMYEQYF
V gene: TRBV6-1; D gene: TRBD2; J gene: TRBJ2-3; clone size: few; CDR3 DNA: TGTGCCAGCAGAGCGGGGGGGACTAGCACAGATACGCAGTATTTT; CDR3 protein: CASRAGGTSTDTQYF
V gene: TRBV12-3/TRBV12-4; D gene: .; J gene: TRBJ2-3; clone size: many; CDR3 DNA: TGTGCCAGCAGACGGTATAGCAGGGCGGCAGATACGCAGTATTTT; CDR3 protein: CASRRYSRAADTQYF
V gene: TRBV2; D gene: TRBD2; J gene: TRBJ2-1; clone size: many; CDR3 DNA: TGTGCCAGCAGTGAAAATGGGCTAGCGGGACGGGAGCAGTTCTTC; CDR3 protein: CASSENGLAGREQFF
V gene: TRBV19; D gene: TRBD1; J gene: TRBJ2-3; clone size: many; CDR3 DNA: TGTGCCAGTAGTCCAGGACAGGGACGTACAGATACGCAGTATTTT; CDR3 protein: CASSPGQGRTDTQYF
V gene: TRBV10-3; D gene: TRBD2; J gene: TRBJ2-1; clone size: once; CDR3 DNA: TGTGCCATCAGTGATAGGTCTAGCGGGAGGCCGAGCTCCTACAATGAGCAGTTCTTC; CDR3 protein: CAISDRSSGRPSSYNEQFF
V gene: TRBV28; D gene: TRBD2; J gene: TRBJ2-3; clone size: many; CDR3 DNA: TGTGCCAGCAGTCTAATAGCGGGAGCAAGTGATACGCAGTATTTT; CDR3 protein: CASSLIAGASDTQYF